The source of this TCR beta chain is a study of blood T cell repertoires in COVID-19. Profiled with immunoSEQ multiplex PCR; TCRdb holds only in-frame clones, not every one. The sample lists 150,000 to 200,000 clones, around nine tenths seen once, with about 5% in the top ten. The sample comprised peripheral blood. This clonotype was sampled from a human donor in a cohort sampled during active COVID-19.

CDR3 residues: CASSQVPGQGVNYGYTF. Written as DNA, the CDR3 is TGTGCCAGCAGCCAAGTACCGGGACAGGGGGTAAACTATGGCTACACCTTC. V gene TRBV11-2 combines with J gene TRBJ1-2; 11 nucleotides match TRBD1. Germline CDR1 is SGHAT and CDR2 is FQNNGV. The CDR3 totals 17 residues. V was clipped by 5 bases and J by 2 bases; unmatched bases: 10.